This T cell receptor beta chain was documented in a study of CD4+ T cells in melanoma. This CDR3 region has 16 residues. Germline V gene data show CDR1 as MNHGY and CDR2 as SVAAGI. Deletions cut 1 base from V and 2 bases from J, with 14 bases between. Study-level findings and limits: A reported correlation linked neoantigen-specific CD4+ T cells to CD8+, macrophage and B cell function. Neoantigen-specific CD4+ T cells in melanoma reportedly had diverse differentiation states.

Clones were read by immunoSEQ multiplex PCR, and TCRdb kept only the in-frame ones, dropping some. The table records 90,000 to 130,000 clones, around 92% of them present only once. This clone was seen a few times. Antigen unknown. The TCR was taken from a human donor with melanoma. The sequenced material came from peripheral blood. The rearrangement links TRBV6-9 to TRBJ1-2, with a weak D call TRBD1 (5 bases). The CDR3 reads CASSYWGRGSNYGYTF. The DNA of the CDR3 is TGTGCCAGCAGTTATTGGGGAAGGGGATCCAACTATGGCTACACCTTC.